These 20 T cell receptor beta chains share one sample of origin, sequenced in a study of T cells in women clearing cervical HPV infection. Assay used: immunoSEQ multiplex PCR; TCRdb lists only in-frame clones, some missing. Listed are 25,000 to 30,000 clones; 3.5% to 4.5% falls within the top ten. Sequenced material: blood buffy coat. The receptor source for this set is a woman between 18 and 69 years old with a cervical HPV16 infection that either progressed to CIN3+ or cleared (not recorded which).

A note on this clone: The CDR3 extends 3 residues past the end of the read, so its final part is completed from the germline J gene. The rearrangement links TRBV19 to TRBJ1-5; D ambiguous. The V end was cut by 4 bases, the J end by 2 bases, with 15 bases between. This CDR3 region has 16 residues. The germline CDR1 and CDR2 sequences are LNHDA and SQIVND (reference sequence). The CDR3 loop is CASSRTGGFGNQPQHF. CDR3 DNA, as far as it was read: TGTGCCAGTAGTAGAACGGGTGGCTTCGGCAATCAGCCC.

About this clone itself: The CDR3 goes on 3 residues after the read ends, and that part is filled in from the germline J gene. This chain connects TRBV27 to TRBJ1-2; TRBD1 might be the D (5 bases). Trimming removed 3 bases from V and 4 bases from J, with 12 bases in between. Germline V lookup: CDR1 MNHEY, CDR2 SMNVEV (reference sequence). The CDR3 has 14 residues. The CDR3 protein is CASSFQGGGYGYTF. Incomplete CDR3 DNA: TGTGCCAGCAGTTTCCAGGGAGGAGGCTATGGC.

On this clone itself: The DNA ends 3 residues before the CDR3 does, and the rest of the CDR3 is filled in from the germline J gene. V usage is TRBV14 and J usage is TRBJ1-2; a weak D match, TRBD1 (6 bases). Germline-derived CDR1 and CDR2 are SGHDN and FVKESK. The CDR3 has 14 amino acids. CDR3 bases read: TGTGCCAGCAGTCTGGGAAAGGGGGAAGAGGGC. Protein product: CASSLGKGEEG. The entire CDR3 reads CASSLGKGEEGYTF. Using reference TRBV14 and TRBJ1-2 for the parts outside the CDR3, the full variable domain is EAGVTQFPSHSVIEKGQTVTLRCDPISGHDNLYWYRRVMGKEIKFLLHFVKESKQDESGMPNNRFLAERTGGTYSTLKVQPAELEDSGVYFCASSLGKGEEGYTFGSGTRLTVV.

A remark on this clone: The CDR3 end falls 3 residues outside the read, so it is completed with the germline J gene. The chain links TRBV19 to TRBJ2-2; TRBD2 aligns across 11 bases. Germline loops: CDR1 LNHDA, CDR2 SQIVND (reference sequence). The CDR3 runs to 17 residues. J was trimmed by 2 bases and V by 3 bases; bases with no gene match: 5. The part of the CDR3 DNA that was read is TGTGCCAGTAGTATTTCACTAGCGGGGGTAAACACCGGGGAG. Protein: CASSISLAGVNTGE. The complete CDR3 reads CASSISLAGVNTGELFF.

Details on this clone: The read gets to within 3 residues of the CDR3 end, and the germline J gene fills in the rest. V gene TRBV29-1 combines with J gene TRBJ1-2; D gene ambiguous. V lost 2 bases and J 3 bases, leaving 7 bases between the germline ends. This CDR3 contains 12 residues. Germline CDR1 reads SQVTM; CDR2 reads ANQGSEA. CDR3 bases read: TGCAGCGTTGAAACATATGACTATGGC. Translation: CSVETYDYG. The entire CDR3 is CSVETYDYGYTF.

Concerning this clone itself: The read ends 3 residues before the CDR3 terminus; that terminus is restored from the germline J gene. The rearrangement uses TRBV6-2 or TRBV6-3 and TRBJ2-3, with TRBD1 matching 8 bases. This CDR3 has 12 residues. Germline CDR1 reads MNHEY; CDR2 reads SVGEGT. CDR3 sequence reads: CAAAGGGQPQYF. The DNA read from the CDR3 is TGTGCCGCAGCAGGGGGCGGACAGCCG.

A note on this clone: The CDR3 goes on 3 residues after the read ends, and that part is filled in from the germline J gene. The rearrangement links TRBV6-4 to TRBJ1-6; D is possibly TRBD1 (6 bases). Deletions cut 2 bases from V and 3 bases from J, with 20 bases between. Per germline, CDR1 MRHNA and CDR2 SNTAGT. There are 19 residues in the CDR3. CDR3 bases read: TGTGCCAGCAGTGACGACAGGTTTCCCCGATCTTTCTATAATTCACCC. It yields the protein CASSDDRFPRSFYNSP. The CDR3 in full is CASSDDRFPRSFYNSPLHF.

Concerning this clone itself: With the read ending 3 residues before the CDR3 end, the germline J gene is used to fill in that end. The rearrangement joins TRBV10-3 to TRBJ2-6, with TRBD1 matching 11 bases. V shed 6 bases and J 4 bases; nucleotides not matched to a gene: 8. Germline lookup yields CDR1 ENHRY and CDR2 SYGVKD. This CDR3 is 17 amino acids long. The covered CDR3 bases are TGTGCCATCAGGACCGGGACAGGGGGAACGGGGGCCAACGTC. Protein product: CAIRTGTGGTGANV. The whole CDR3 reads CAIRTGTGGTGANVLTF.

Points on this clone: The CDR3 end lies 3 residues beyond the end of the read and is filled in from the germline J gene. The chain is built from TRBV5-1 and TRBJ2-7; 8 bases are shared with TRBD2. The V gene's germline CDR1 is SGHRS and CDR2 YFSETQ. Losses at the gene ends were 4 bases for V and 5 bases for J; bases not matched to a gene: 2. The CDR3 has 12 residues. CDR3 loop: CASSAGGDEQYF. The sequenced part of the CDR3 DNA is TGCGCCAGCAGCGCGGGGGGCGACGAG.

Details on this clone: With the read ending 3 residues before the CDR3 end, the germline J gene is used to fill in that end. The chain combines TRBV19 with TRBJ1-5; D gene unclear. Germline V gene data show CDR1 as LNHDA and CDR2 as SQIVND (reference sequence). Trimming left V 5 bases short and J 7 bases short, with 9 bases between. The CDR3 runs to 12 residues. The part of the CDR3 DNA that was read is TGTGCCAGTAGTTTGCTTCGGCAGCCC. Amino acids: CASSLLRQP. The whole CDR3 reads CASSLLRQPQHF.

As regards this clone: The read ends 3 residues shy of where the CDR3 ends; the end is completed using the germline J gene. V gene TRBV18 combines with J gene TRBJ2-3; 8 positions match TRBD2. The trim removed 3 bases at V and 3 bases at J, leaving 8 bases unmatched. Germline lookup yields CDR1 KGHSH and CDR2 LQKENI. The CDR3 loop spans 16 amino acids. CDR3 DNA (partial): TGTGCCAGCTCACCTCTATCGGGGGGGGTGACAGATACG. Its translation: CASSPLSGGVTDT. The CDR3 reads in full as CASSPLSGGVTDTQYF.

CDR3 sequence: CSVVGLFHSEQYF. Partial CDR3 DNA: TGCAGCGTTGTGGGACTCTTTCACTCCGAG. V usage is TRBV29-1 and J usage is TRBJ2-7, with a weak D call TRBD2 (6 bases). The sequenced fragment ends 3 residues before the CDR3 boundary, so the rest is inferred from the germline J gene. The V end lost 4 bases, the J end lost 6 bases, and 16 bases lay between the germline ends. This CDR3 is 13 amino acids long. Germline V gene sequence: CDR1 SQVTM, CDR2 ANQGSEA.

As to this clone: The CDR3 goes on 3 residues after the read ends, and that part is filled in from the germline J gene. V gene TRBV12-5 combines with J gene TRBJ2-7; 7 nucleotides align to TRBD1. The V gene's germline CDR1 is LGHNT and CDR2 FRNRAP. The CDR3 totals 15 residues. The junction had 4 bases not matched to a gene; V was cut back by 2 bases and J by 0 bases. The CDR3 is CASGLTRDSSYEQYF. The CDR3 bases that were read are TGTGCTAGTGGTTTGACCCGGGACAGCTCCTACGAG.

To note about this clone: The CDR3 goes on 3 residues after the read ends, and that part is filled in from the germline J gene. V is TRBV7-3 and J is TRBJ2-2, with 9 bases matching TRBD2. Germline-derived CDR1 and CDR2 are SGHTA and FQGTGA. CDR3 length: 18 residues. V was clipped by 3 bases and J by 0 bases; unmatched bases: 8. The part of the CDR3 DNA that was read is TGTGCCAGCAGCTTTCACCCTAGCGGGGTCTCGAACACCGGGGAG. This gives the protein CASSFHPSGVSNTGE. The whole CDR3 protein reads CASSFHPSGVSNTGELFF.

With regard to this clone: The read stops 3 residues short of the end of the CDR3; the missing end is completed from the germline J gene. The J gene is TRBJ2-7, the V gene TRBV10-3, with TRBD2 identical over 12 bases. This CDR3 region has 14 residues. V was clipped by 4 bases and J by 3 bases; unmatched bases: 1. The germline V gene encodes CDR1 ENHRY and CDR2 SYGVKD. CDR3 sequence: CAISAGLAGYEQYF. CDR3 DNA (partial): TGTGCCATCAGTGCGGGACTAGCGGGCTACGAG.

For this clone: The read finishes 3 residues shy of the CDR3 end, and the germline J gene is used to complete it. The chain is built from TRBV29-1 and TRBJ2-7; 11 nucleotides match TRBD2. CDR3 size: 15 residues. Trimming took 1 base from V and 2 from J; bases not matched to a gene: 4. The germline gives CDR1 SQVTM, CDR2 ANQGSEA. The part of the CDR3 DNA that was read is TGCAGCGTTGAAGTAGCGGGAGGGTACCCCTACGAG. It codes for CSVEVAGGYPYE. The whole CDR3 sequence is CSVEVAGGYPYEQYF.

With regard to this clone: At one end the junction does not follow the germline gene, possibly because of a read error. Sequencing ends 3 residues short of the CDR3 end; the germline J gene provides the rest. V gene TRBV4-2 combines with J gene TRBJ2-7; unclear D gene. The CDR3 covers 13 residues. Germline V gene lookup returns CDR1 LGHNA and CDR2 YNFKEQ. Here the CDR3 reads CASSQGLVNEQYF. CDR3 bases read: TGCGCCAGCAGCCAAGGTCTCGTAAACGAG.

A word on this clone: Read sequence stops 3 residues before the CDR3 end, and the germline J gene provides the missing end. The V gene is TRBV18, the J gene TRBJ1-2, with unresolved D. Germline loops: CDR1 KGHSH, CDR2 LQKENI. CDR3 length: 14 residues. The CDR3 sequence: CASSPRTDYNDYTF. The DNA read from the CDR3 is TGTGCCAGCTCACCACGGACGGACTACAATGAC.

On this clone: The CDR3 end falls 3 residues outside the read, so it is completed with the germline J gene. This chain joins TRBV30 and TRBJ2-3; 7 bases agree with TRBD2. Germline lookup yields CDR1 GTSNPN and CDR2 SVGIG (reference sequence). The CDR3 spans 18 residues. Losses at the gene ends were 0 bases for V and 2 bases for J; bases not matched to a gene: 14. The sequenced part of the CDR3 DNA is TGTGCCTGGAGTGTTGGTAGGGGTAGGCGGGGGTCCACAGATACG. Translated, it gives CAWSVGRGRRGSTDT. The whole CDR3 protein is CAWSVGRGRRGSTDTQYF.

The CDR3 loop reads CSAADRHSYNEQFF. CDR3 DNA (partial): TGCAGTGCAGCGGACCGTCACTCCTACAATGAG. V is TRBV20-1 and J is TRBJ2-1; D possibly corresponds to TRBD2 (5 bases). The read ends 3 residues shy of where the CDR3 ends; the end is completed using the germline J gene. CDR1 and CDR2 from the germline V gene are DFQATT and SNEGSKA (reference sequence). CDR3 length: 14 residues. Trimming left V 6 bases short and J 0 bases short, with 12 bases between.